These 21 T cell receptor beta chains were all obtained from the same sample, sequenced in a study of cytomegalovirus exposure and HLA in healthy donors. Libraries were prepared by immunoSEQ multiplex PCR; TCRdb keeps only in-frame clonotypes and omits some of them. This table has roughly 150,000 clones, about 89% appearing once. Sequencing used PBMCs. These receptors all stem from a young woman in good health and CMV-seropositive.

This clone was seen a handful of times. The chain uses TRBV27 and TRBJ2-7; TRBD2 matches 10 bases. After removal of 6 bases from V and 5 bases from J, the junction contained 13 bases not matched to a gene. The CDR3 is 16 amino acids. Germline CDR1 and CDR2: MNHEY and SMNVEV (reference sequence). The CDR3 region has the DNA TGTGCCAGCAGCCCCCTTAGCGGGAGGCCCGGCGACGAGCAGTACTTC. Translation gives CASSPLSGRPGDEQYF.

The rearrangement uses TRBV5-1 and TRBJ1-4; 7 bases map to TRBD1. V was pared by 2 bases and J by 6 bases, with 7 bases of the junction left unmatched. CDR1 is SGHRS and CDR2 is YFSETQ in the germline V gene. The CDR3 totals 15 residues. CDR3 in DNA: TGCGCCAGCAGCTTTATGGAGGGGGCGTATGAAAAACTGTTTTTT. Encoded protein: CASSFMEGAYEKLFF.

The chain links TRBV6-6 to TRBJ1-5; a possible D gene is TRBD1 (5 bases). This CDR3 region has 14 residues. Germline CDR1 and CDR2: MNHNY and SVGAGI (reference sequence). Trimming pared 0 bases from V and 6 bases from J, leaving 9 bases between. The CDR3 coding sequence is TGTGCCAGCAGTTACTCGGGGGGGGGTCAGCCCCAGCATTTT. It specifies CASSYSGGGQPQHF.

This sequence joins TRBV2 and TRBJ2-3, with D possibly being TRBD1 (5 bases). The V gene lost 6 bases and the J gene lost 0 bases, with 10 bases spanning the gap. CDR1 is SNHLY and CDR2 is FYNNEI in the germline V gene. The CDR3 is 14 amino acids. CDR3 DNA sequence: TGTGCCAGCAGGGCACAGGCTAGCACAGATACGCAGTATTTT. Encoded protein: CASRAQASTDTQYF. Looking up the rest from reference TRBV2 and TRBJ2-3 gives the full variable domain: EPEVTQTPSHQVTQMGQEVILRCVPISNHLYFYWYRQILGQKVEFLVSFYNNEISEKSEIFDDQFSVERPDGSNFTLKIRSTKLEDSAMYFCASRAQASTDTQYFGPGTRLTVL.

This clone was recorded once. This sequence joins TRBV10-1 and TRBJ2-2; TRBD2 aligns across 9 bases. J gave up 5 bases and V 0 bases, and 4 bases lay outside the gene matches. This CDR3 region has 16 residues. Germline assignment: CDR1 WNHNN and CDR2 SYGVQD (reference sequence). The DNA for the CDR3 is TGCGCCAGCAGTGAGTCCCGGCTAGCGGGGACCGGGGAGCTGTTTTTT. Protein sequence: CASSESRLAGTGELFF.

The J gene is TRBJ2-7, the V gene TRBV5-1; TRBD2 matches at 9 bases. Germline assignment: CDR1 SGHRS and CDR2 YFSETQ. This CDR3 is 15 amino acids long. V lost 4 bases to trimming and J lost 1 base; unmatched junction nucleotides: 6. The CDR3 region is CASSTAGGISYEQYF. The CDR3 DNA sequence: TGCGCCAGCAGCACAGCGGGAGGAATATCCTACGAGCAGTACTTC.

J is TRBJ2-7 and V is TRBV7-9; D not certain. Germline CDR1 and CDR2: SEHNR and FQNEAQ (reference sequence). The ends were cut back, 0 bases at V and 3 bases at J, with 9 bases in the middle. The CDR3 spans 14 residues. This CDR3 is CASSLAAEIYEQYF. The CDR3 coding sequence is TGTGCCAGCAGCTTAGCCGCGGAAATCTACGAGCAGTACTTC.

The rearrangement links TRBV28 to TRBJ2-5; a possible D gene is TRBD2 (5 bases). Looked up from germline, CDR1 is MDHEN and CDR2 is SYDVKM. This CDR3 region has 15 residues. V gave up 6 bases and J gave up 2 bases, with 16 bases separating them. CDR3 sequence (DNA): TGTGCCAGCAGATCGCCAGGAGGCGGGCAAGAGACCCAGTACTTC. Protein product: CASRSPGGGQETQYF. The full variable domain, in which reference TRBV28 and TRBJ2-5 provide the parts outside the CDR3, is DVKVTQSSRYLVKRTGEKVFLECVQDMDHENMFWYRQDPGLGLRLIYFSYDVKMKEKGDIPEGYSVSREKKERFSLILESASTNQTSMYLCASRSPGGGQETQYFGPGTRLLVL.

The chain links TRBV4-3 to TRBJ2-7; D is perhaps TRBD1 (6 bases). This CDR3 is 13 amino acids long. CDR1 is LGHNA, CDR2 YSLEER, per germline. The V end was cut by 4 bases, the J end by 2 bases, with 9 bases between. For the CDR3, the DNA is TGCGCCAGCAGCCTCGGACAGACCTACGAGCAGTACTTC. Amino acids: CASSLGQTYEQYF.

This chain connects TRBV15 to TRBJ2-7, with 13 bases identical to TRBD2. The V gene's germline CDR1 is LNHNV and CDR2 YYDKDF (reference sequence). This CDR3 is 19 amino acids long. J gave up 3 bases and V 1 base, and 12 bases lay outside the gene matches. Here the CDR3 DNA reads TGTGCCACCAGCAGAGGGGAGACTAGCGGGAGGAGGGTAGTCTACGAGCAGTACTTC. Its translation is CATSRGETSGRRVVYEQYF. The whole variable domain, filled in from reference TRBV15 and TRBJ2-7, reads DAMVIQNPRYQVTQFGKPVTLSCSQTLNHNVMYWYQQKSSQAPKLLFHYYDKDFNNEADTPDNFQSRRPNTSFCFLDIRSPGLGDTAMYLCATSRGETSGRRVVYEQYFGPGTRLTVT.

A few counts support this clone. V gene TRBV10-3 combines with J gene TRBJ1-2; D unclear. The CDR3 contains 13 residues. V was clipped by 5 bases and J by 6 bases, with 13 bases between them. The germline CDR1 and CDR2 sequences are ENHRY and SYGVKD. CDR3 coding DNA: TGTGCCATCAGTTCGGTTGGGGAGGATGGCTACACCTTC. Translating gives CAISSVGEDGYTF.

This CDR3 is CASSPWGQGSGNTIYF. In DNA form, the CDR3 reads TGTGCCAGCAGCCCATGGGGGCAGGGTAGTGGAAACACCATATATTTT. This sequence joins TRBV11-2 and TRBJ1-3, with D possibly being TRBD1 (6 bases). The ends were cut back, 5 bases at V and 3 bases at J, with 17 bases in the middle. The CDR3 sequence is 16 residues long. In germline, CDR1 is SGHAT, CDR2 FQNNGV.

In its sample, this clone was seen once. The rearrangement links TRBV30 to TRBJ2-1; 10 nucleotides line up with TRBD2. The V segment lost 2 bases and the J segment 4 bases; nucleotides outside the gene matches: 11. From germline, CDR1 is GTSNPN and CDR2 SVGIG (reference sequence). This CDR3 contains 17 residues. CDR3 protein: CAWSLIAGGRLYNEQFF. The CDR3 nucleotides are TGTGCCTGGAGTTTAATAGCGGGAGGCCGCCTATACAATGAGCAGTTCTTC.

This chain's CDR3 is CASSATGENIQYF. For the CDR3, the DNA is TGTGCCAGCAGCGCCACAGGGGAAAACATTCAGTACTTC. This sequence joins TRBV11-1 and TRBJ2-4; the match to TRBD1 covers 7 bases. CDR1 and CDR2 from the germline V gene are SGHAT and FQDESV (reference sequence). There are 13 residues in the CDR3. V was pared by 5 bases and J by 5 bases, with 3 bases of the junction left unmatched. The full variable domain, completed using reference TRBV11-1 and TRBJ2-4, is EAEVAQSPRYKITEKSQAVAFWCDPISGHATLYWYRQILGQGPELLVQFQDESVVDDSQLPKDRFSAERLKGVDSTLKIQPAELGDSAMYLCASSATGENIQYFGAGTRLSVL.

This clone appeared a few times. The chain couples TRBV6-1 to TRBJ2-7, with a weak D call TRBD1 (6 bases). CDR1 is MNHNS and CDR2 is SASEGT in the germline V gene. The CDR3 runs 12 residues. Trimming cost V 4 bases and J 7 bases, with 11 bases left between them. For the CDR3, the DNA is TGTGCCAGCAGTGTCTCAGGGGTAGAGCAGTACTTC. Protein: CASSVSGVEQYF.

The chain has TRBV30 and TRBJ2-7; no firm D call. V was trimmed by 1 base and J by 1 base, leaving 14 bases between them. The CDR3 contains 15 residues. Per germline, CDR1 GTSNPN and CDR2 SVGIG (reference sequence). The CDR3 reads CAWSGQVGWSYEQYF. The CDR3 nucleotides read TGTGCCTGGAGTGGCCAGGTTGGTTGGTCCTACGAGCAGTACTTC.

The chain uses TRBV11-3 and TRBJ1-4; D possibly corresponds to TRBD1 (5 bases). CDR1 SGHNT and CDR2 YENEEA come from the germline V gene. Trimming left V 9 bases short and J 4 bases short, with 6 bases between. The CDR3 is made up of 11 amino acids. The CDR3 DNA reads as TGTGCCAGGGGGGGTAATGAAAAACTGTTTTTT. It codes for CARGGNEKLFF. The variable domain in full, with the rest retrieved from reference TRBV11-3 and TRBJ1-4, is EAGVVQSPRYKIIEKKQPVAFWCNPISGHNTLYWYLQNLGQGPELLIRYENEEAVDDSQLPKDRFSAERLKGVDSTLKIQPAELGDSAVYLCARGGNEKLFFGSGTQLSVL.

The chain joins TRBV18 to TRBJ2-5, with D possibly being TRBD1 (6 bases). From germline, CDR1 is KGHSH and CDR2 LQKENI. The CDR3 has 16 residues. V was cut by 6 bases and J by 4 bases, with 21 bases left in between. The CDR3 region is CASSRDTFLLGETQYF. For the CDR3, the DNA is TGTGCCAGCTCGAGGGACACCTTCCTGCTGGGAGAGACCCAGTACTTC.

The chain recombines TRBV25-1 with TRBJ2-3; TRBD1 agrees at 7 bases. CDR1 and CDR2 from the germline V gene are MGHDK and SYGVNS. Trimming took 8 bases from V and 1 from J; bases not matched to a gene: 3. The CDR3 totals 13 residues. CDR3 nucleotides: TGTGCCAGCGTCGGGACAGGCACAGATACGCAGTATTTT. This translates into CASVGTGTDTQYF.

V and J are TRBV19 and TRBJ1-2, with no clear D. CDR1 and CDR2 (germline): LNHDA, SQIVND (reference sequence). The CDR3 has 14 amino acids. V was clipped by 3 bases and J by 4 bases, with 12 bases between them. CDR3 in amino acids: CASSIRGIGYGYTF. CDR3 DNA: TGTGCCAGTAGTATCAGAGGGATTGGCTATGGCTACACCTTC.

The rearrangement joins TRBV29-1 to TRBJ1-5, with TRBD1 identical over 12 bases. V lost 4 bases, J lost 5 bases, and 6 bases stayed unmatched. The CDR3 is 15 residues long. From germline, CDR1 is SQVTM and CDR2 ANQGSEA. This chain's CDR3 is CSVAGTGGKDQPQHF. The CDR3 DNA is TGCAGCGTTGCCGGGACAGGGGGCAAGGATCAGCCCCAGCATTTT.